The clone carrying this T cell receptor (beta chain) came up a few times. Its antigen remains unidentified. The sample comes from a study of cytomegalovirus exposure and HLA in healthy donors. Study-level points and caveats: A missense DCLRE1C variant was associated with V- and J-gene trimming of TCR beta chains in a later analysis, and an independent cohort replicated the association.

V was shortened by 7 bases and J by 3 bases, with 12 bases between the two germline ends. Germline V gives CDR1 SNHLY, CDR2 FYNNEI. There are 13 residues in the CDR3. The donors gave bone marrow, and they were healthy. In the PCR, 60 Vbeta and 13 Jbeta primers were used. TCRdb's copy holds only in-frame clones and misses some; the assay was immunoSEQ multiplex PCR. The sample includes about 150,000 clones, approximately 80% of them seen just once. The clonotype originates from a woman aged 40 to 55 in good health and CMV-seronegative. This chain links TRBV2 with TRBJ1-1, with D perhaps matching TRBD1 (5 bases). The sequenced sample was PBMCs. CDR3 coding DNA: TGTGCCAGCACCGCCGGGGGGTACACTGAAGCTTTCTTT. Translated, it gives CASTAGGYTEAFF.